The clone carrying this TCR beta chain was counted ten times or more. From the RT-PCR reads, TCRdb called clonotypes with MiXCR, one entry per CDR3 protein. The repertoire consists of roughly 190,000 distinct CDR3 sequences, with around an eighth occurring once and the leading ten covering about 25%. This specimen comes from a study of response to subunit inactivated influenza vaccine. Germline V gives CDR1 LGHNA, CDR2 YNFKEQ. The CDR3 is 12 residues long. Trimming stripped 5 bases from V and 1 base from J, with 2 bases between. Sequencing used CD8+ T cells sorted from PBMCs, obtained roughly 5 days after vaccination. The clonotype comes from a man aged 50-60 years who received an inactivated influenza vaccine. The chain uses TRBV4-2 and TRBJ2-2; D uncertain. CDR3 in DNA: TGTGCCAGCAGCTTGAACACCGGGGAGCTGTTTTTT. Translating gives CASSLNTGELFF.